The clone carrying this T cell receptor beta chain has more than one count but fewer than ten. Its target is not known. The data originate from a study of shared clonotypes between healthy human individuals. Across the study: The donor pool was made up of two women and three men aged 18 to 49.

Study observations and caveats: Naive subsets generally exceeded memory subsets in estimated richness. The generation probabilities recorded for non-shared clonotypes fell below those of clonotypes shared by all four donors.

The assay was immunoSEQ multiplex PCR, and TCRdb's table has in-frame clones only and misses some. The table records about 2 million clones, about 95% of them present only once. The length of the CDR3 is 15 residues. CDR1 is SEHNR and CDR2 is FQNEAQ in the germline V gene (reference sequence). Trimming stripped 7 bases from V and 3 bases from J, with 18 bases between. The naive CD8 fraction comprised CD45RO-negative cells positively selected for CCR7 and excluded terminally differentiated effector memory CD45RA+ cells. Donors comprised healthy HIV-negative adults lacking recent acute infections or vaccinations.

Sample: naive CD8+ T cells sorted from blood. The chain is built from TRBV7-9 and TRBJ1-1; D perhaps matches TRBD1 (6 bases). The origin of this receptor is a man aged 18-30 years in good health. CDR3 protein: CASNYRDGEDTEAFF. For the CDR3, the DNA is TGTGCCAGCAATTACAGGGATGGGGAGGACACTGAAGCTTTCTTT.